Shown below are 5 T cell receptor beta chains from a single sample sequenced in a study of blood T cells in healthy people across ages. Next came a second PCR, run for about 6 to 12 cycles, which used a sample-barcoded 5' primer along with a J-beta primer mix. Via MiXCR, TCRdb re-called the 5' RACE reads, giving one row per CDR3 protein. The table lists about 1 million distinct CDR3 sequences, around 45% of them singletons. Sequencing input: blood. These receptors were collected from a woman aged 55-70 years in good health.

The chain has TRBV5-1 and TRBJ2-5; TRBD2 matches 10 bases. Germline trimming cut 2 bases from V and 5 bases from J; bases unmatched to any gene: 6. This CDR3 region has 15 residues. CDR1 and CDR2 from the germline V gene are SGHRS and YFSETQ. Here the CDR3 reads CASSLTSGNMETQYF. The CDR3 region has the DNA TGCGCCAGCAGCTTAACTAGCGGGAATATGGAGACCCAGTACTTC.

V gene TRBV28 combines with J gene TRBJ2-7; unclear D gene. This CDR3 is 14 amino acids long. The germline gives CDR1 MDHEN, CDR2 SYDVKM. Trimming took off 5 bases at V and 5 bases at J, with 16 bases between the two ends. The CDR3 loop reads CASSTRRSRDEQYF. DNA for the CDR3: TGTGCCAGCAGTACCCGACGCTCTAGAGACGAGCAGTACTTC.

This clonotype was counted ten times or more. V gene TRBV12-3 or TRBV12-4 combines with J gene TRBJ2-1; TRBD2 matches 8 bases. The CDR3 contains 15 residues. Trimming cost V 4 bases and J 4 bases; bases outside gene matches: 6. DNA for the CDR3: TGTGCCAGCAGTTATGGCCAGCGGGAGTACAATGAGCAGTTCTTC. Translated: CASSYGQREYNEQFF.

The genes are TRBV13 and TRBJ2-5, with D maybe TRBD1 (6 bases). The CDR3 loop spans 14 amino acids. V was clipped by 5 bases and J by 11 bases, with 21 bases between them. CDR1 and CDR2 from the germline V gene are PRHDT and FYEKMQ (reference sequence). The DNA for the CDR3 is TGTGCCAGCAGCAACTCCCTCCGGACAGCTGAGCAGTACTTC. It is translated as CASSNSLRTAEQYF.

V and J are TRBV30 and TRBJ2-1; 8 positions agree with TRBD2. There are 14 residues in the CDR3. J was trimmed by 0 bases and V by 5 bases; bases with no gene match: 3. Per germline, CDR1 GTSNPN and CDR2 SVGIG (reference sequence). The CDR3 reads CAWGSGNSYNEQFF. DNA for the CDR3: TGTGCCTGGGGTAGCGGGAACTCCTACAATGAGCAGTTCTTC.